The text below deals with one T cell receptor beta chain. Its specificity is unknown. A CD45RA-negative memory subset and a CD45RA+ naive subset were separated from the CD4+ cells. These data belong to a study of shared clonotypes between healthy human individuals. Overall study results and limits: Among non-shared clonotypes, generation probabilities were lower than among those shared by all four donors.

It was across several immunoSEQ plates that each subset's genomic DNA was evenly split. Sequencing was performed with immunoSEQ multiplex PCR; in TCRdb, only in-frame clones are kept and a portion is missing. The top ten clones hold more than 9% of a sample with some 300,000 clones, 73% of them seen once. Germline V gene data show CDR1 as SGHRS and CDR2 as YFSETQ. With 4 bases removed from V and 1 base from J, the gap between germline ends came to 11 bases. The CDR3 extends over 15 amino acids. V usage is TRBV5-1 and J usage is TRBJ2-2, with D possibly matching TRBD2 (5 bases). This sequence was found in a man aged 25-45 years in good health. The sequenced sample was memory CD4+ T cells sorted from blood. Sample subset: CD45RA-negative fraction. CDR3 bases: TGCGCCAGCAGCCTGGACTTACAGAACACCGGGGAGCTGTTTTTT. It specifies CASSLDLQNTGELFF.